This T cell receptor (beta chain) is from a study of T-cell memory formation after mild COVID-19. Overall study findings and caveats: Cross-reactive memory appears to have joined, as suggested by some responding clones showing up in pre-infection memory.

This clonotype was seen more than once but under ten times. The antigen is not known. Trimming cost V 3 bases and J 0 bases, with 21 bases left between them. This CDR3 spans 19 amino acids. The germline gives CDR1 SGHTA, CDR2 FQGTGA. MiXCR, run by TCRdb on the 5' RACE reads, gives a single entry per CDR3 protein. The sample yields 450,000 or so distinct CDR3 sequences, more than 20% seen once. The sample consisted of PBMCs or a T cell subset sorted from them (not recorded which). The chain uses TRBV7-3 and TRBJ2-1, with D possibly matching TRBD2 (5 bases). The TCR comes from an adult woman who had mild COVID-19 (a few samples of this study predate the infection). Cell type and time point are not known. In DNA, the CDR3 is TGTGCCAGCAGCTTCCGACCTCCTAGCACCGTGAGCTCCTACAATGAGCAGTTCTTC. Its protein is CASSFRPPSTVSSYNEQFF.